This TCR beta chain was sequenced in a study of blood T cells in healthy people across ages. Overall study: About one barcoded TCR beta cDNA was captured per two T cells. Whole-study results and caveats: It was found that TCR beta diversity correlated strongly with the percentage of naive T cells. When one million T cells were used, diversity estimates were thought to be underestimates.

The germline V and J ends were trimmed by 3 bases and 9 bases, with 31 bases remaining between them. Germline-derived CDR1 and CDR2 are LGHNT and FRNRAP. The CDR3 sequence is 19 residues long. Next came a second PCR, run for roughly 6 to 11 cycles, which used a sample-barcoded 5' primer along with a J-beta primer mix. TCRdb redid the calling of the 5' RACE reads with MiXCR, one entry per CDR3 protein. The table lists about 1.6 million distinct CDR3 sequences, around 36% of them singletons. Caucasian, healthy and from Russia, the donors were aged between 6 and 90. Only a few counts were recorded for this clonotype. What it binds is not known.

The chain carries TRBV12-5 and TRBJ2-3; perhaps TRBD2 as D (10 bases). Sequenced: blood. This sequence was found in a woman aged 30 to 39 in good health. The CDR3 nucleotides read TGTGCTAGTGGTTTACTGGGGACAGGGCCGTCCAGCGGGAGGGACACGCAGTATTTT. This sequence encodes CASGLLGTGPSSGRDTQYF.